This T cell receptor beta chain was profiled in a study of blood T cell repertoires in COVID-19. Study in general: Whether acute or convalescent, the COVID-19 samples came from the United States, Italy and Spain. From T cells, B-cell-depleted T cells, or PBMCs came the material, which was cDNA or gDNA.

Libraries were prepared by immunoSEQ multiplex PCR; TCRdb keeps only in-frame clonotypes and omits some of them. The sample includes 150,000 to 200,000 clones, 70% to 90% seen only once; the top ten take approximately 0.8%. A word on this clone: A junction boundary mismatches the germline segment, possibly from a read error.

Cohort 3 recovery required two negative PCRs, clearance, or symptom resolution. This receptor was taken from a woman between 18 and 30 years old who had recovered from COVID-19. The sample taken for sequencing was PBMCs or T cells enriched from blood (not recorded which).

CDR3 protein: CASTLKTGGTIYF. For the CDR3, the DNA is TGTGCCAGCACCTTAAAGACCGGAGGAACCATATATTTT. The V and J genes are TRBV13 and TRBJ1-3; D gene unclear. Germline V CDR1 and CDR2: PRHDT, FYEKMQ (reference sequence). The CDR3 spans 13 residues.